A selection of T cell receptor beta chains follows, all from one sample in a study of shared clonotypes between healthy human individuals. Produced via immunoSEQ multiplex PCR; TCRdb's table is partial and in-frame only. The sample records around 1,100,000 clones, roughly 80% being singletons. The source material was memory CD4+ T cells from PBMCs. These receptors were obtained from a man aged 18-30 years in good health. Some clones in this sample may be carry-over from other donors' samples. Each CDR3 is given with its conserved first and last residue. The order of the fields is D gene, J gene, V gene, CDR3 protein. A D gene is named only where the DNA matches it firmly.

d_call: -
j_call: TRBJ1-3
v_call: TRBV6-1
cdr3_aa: CASSERGWASSGNTIYF

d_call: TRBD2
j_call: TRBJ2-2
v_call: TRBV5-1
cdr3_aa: CASSPGEGITGELFF

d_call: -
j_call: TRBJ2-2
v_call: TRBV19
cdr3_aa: CASSWGGGPGELFF

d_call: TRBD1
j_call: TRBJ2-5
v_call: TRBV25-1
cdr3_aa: CASSDRRTGAQETQYF

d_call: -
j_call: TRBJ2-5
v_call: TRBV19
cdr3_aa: CASSYSRDRQETQYF

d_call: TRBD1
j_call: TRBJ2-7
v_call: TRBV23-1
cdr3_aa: CASSLDRELDEQYF

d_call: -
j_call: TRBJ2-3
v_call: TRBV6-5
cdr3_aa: CASSPHHDSTDTQYF

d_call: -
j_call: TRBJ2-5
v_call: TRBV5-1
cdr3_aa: CASSRDAGEPQYF

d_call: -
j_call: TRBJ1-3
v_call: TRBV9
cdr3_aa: CASSPRSSSGNTIYF

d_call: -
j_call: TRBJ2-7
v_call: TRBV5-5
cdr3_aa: CASSSRGDSYEQYF

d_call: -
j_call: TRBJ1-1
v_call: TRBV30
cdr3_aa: CAWSPRGIPTATDAF

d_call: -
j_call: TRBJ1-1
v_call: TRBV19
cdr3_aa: CASRWDSGNTEAFF

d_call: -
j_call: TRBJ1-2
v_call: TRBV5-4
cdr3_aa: CASSLLGGSLYGYTF

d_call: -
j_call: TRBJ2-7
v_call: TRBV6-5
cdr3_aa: CASSYQSAVSYEQYF

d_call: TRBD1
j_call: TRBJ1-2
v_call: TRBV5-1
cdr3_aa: CASSFTGVRGYTF

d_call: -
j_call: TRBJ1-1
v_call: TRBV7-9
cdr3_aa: CASSESGQGAEAFF

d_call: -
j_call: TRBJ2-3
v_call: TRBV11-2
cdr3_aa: CASSLVGTSDTQYF

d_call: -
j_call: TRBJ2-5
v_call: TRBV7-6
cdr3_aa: CASSLAGKGGQETQYF

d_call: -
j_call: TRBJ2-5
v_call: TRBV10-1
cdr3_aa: CANPIWGSGLETQYF

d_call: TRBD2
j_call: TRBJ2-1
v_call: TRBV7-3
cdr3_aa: CASSWASGRAFEQFF

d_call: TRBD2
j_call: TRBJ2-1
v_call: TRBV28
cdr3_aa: CASSGGGTRTNEQFF

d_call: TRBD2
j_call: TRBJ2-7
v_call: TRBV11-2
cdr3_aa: CASSLGQLRVSGQPYEQYF

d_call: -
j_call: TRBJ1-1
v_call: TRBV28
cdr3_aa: CASEQTPQAFF

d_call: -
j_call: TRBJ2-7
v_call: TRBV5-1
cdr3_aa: CASSSPGTSTTYYEQYF

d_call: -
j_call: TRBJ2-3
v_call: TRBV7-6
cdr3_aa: CASSLYRVGTDTQYF

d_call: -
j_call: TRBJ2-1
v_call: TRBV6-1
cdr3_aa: CASTYGQSQFF

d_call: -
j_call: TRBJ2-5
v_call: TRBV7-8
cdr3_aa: CASSLALGLQGTQGTQYF

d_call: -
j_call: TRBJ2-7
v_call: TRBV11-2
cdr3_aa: CASSLSLHNEQYF